This TCR beta chain was obtained from a study of T cells in Graves' hyperthyroidism and ophthalmopathy. The study, taken as a whole, reports: Most clonotypes expanded in thyroid above 0.001 were likewise present in blood. Ophthalmopathy was distinguished from stable hyperthyroidism by 13 V-J signatures.

V lost 3 bases and J 0 bases, leaving 6 bases between the germline ends. The CDR3 covers 14 residues. CDR1 is LNHDA and CDR2 is SQIVND in the germline V gene (reference sequence). RNA transcripts served as the template for amplifying TCR beta CDR3 regions. The HTBI primer set drove a first-round RT-PCR of the TCR CDR3. Using its own MiXCR run on the multiplex PCR reads, TCRdb lists one record per CDR3 protein. Of roughly 500,000 distinct CDR3 sequences listed, approximately 14% are singletons. Diagnosis rested on symptoms, serum thyroxine and TRAb, thyroid ultrasound, and orbital computed tomography. As to this clonotype: Antigen specificity is unknown.

The sequence was obtained from a woman in her twenties or thirties with Graves' hyperthyroidism that later progressed to Graves' ophthalmopathy. The sequenced sample consisted of blood. V gene TRBV19 combines with J gene TRBJ2-1; D is possibly TRBD2 (5 bases). CDR3 DNA: TGTGCCAGTAGTATTCGGGACTCCTACAATGAGCAGTTCTTC. Protein product: CASSIRDSYNEQFF.